This entry lists 23 T cell receptor beta chains sequenced from one sample in a study of T cell responses to AZD1222 COVID-19 vaccine. Sequencing used immunoSEQ multiplex PCR; TCRdb keeps in-frame clones, though not all of them. The data show 120,000 or so clones, with around 92% seen just once and under 1.2% held by the top ten. Sequencing was performed on peripheral blood, taken on day 0 of AZD1222 vaccination. The receptors derive from an adult in good health.

The rearrangement links TRBV27 to TRBJ2-2; the D is unclear. The CDR3 runs 18 residues. In germline, CDR1 is MNHEY, CDR2 SMNVEV (reference sequence). The V gene lost 1 base and the J gene lost 1 base, with 16 bases spanning the gap. CDR3 in DNA: TGTGCCAGCAGTTTATTCGCCCTTCCCTTACTGAACACCGGGGAGCTGTTTTTT. This gives the protein CASSLFALPLLNTGELFF.

This rearrangement joins TRBV9 to TRBJ2-3, with TRBD1 matching 7 bases. The V gene's germline CDR1 is SGDLS and CDR2 YYNGEE. J was trimmed by 4 bases and V by 3 bases; bases with no gene match: 8. The CDR3 covers 15 residues. The CDR3 spells CASSGSQGFADTQYF. In DNA form, the CDR3 reads TGTGCCAGCAGCGGTTCACAGGGGTTTGCAGATACGCAGTATTTT.

This chain uses TRBV27 with TRBJ2-3; 11 bases match TRBD2. Germline CDR1 MNHEY, CDR2 SMNVEV (reference sequence). This CDR3 comprises 18 residues. V lost 0 bases, J lost 0 bases, and 5 bases stayed unmatched. For the CDR3, the DNA is TGTGCCAGCAGTTTATCGTCCCGGACTAGCGGGAGCACAGATACGCAGTATTTT. Its translation: CASSLSSRTSGSTDTQYF.

This clone was seen just once. The J gene is TRBJ2-1, the V gene TRBV27; tentatively, D is TRBD1 (5 bases). The CDR3 is 15 residues long. V lost 7 bases and J lost 7, with 20 bases in between. Germline V gives CDR1 MNHEY, CDR2 SMNVEV (reference sequence). The CDR3 spells CASTPAAGIKNEQFF. The CDR3 DNA reads as TGTGCCAGCACCCCGGCGGCAGGGATTAAAAATGAGCAGTTCTTC.

V and J are TRBV10-1 and TRBJ1-6; D might be TRBD1 (6 bases). Between the trimmed V and J ends, which lost 8 bases and 3 bases, there was a span of 11 bases. The CDR3 is made up of 14 amino acids. The V gene's germline CDR1 is WNHNN and CDR2 SYGVQD (reference sequence). The CDR3 is CASGGGIYNSPLHF. In DNA form, the CDR3 reads TGCGCCAGCGGAGGGGGTATCTATAATTCACCCCTCCACTTT.

The rearrangement joins TRBV7-3 to TRBJ2-5; TRBD2 matches at 13 bases. This CDR3 is built from 17 residues. The ends lost 2 bases at V and 4 bases at J; junction bases unmatched: 7. Germline loops: CDR1 SGHTA, CDR2 FQGTGA. The CDR3 region is CASSLYSRTSGRETQYF. The DNA for the CDR3 is TGTGCCAGCAGCTTATATAGCCGGACTAGCGGGAGAGAGACCCAGTACTTC.

The V and J genes are TRBV10-3 and TRBJ2-7; the D is unclear. The CDR3 runs 12 residues. The V gene's germline CDR1 is ENHRY and CDR2 SYGVKD. V was shortened by 1 base and J by 0 bases, with 1 base between the two germline ends. The CDR3 reads CAISEFSYEQYF. The CDR3 nucleotides are TGTGCCATCAGTGAGTTCTCCTACGAGCAGTACTTC.

V and J are TRBV25-1 and TRBJ1-1; D is perhaps TRBD1 (6 bases). Between the trimmed V and J ends, which lost 3 bases and 4 bases, there was a span of 15 bases. CDR1 and CDR2 (germline): MGHDK, SYGVNS. There are 15 residues in the CDR3. The CDR3 sequence: CASSEGRGAATEAFF. CDR3 in DNA: TGTGCCAGCAGTGAGGGAAGGGGGGCGGCCACTGAAGCTTTCTTT.

V usage is TRBV11-2 and J usage is TRBJ1-4; D ambiguous. The CDR3 runs 14 residues. The V gene lost 3 bases and the J gene lost 3 bases, with 8 bases spanning the gap. Germline CDR1 is SGHAT and CDR2 is FQNNGV. The CDR3 DNA is TGTGCCAGCAGCTTCCTCCTAGCTAATGAAAAACTGTTTTTT. Translated, it gives CASSFLLANEKLFF.

This sequence joins TRBV2 and TRBJ1-2; 7 bases agree with TRBD1. This CDR3 has 14 amino acids. V shed 4 bases, J shed 4 bases, and the junction held 6 bases outside the gene matches. Germline V gene lookup returns CDR1 SNHLY and CDR2 FYNNEI. CDR3 nucleotides: TGTGCCAGCAGTGTTCAGGGGGTGGGCTATGGCTACACCTTC. It encodes CASSVQGVGYGYTF.

The chain links TRBV4-1 to TRBJ1-5, with TRBD1 identical over 10 bases. There are 16 residues in the CDR3. With V trimmed by 1 base and J by 4 bases, 4 bases remained unmatched. The germline gives CDR1 MGHRA, CDR2 YSYEKL. CDR3 DNA: TGCGCCAGCAGCCAAGCCCTGGACAGGGGGAATCAGCCCCAGCATTTT. Encoded protein: CASSQALDRGNQPQHF.

The chain combines TRBV2 with TRBJ2-7, with 16 positions matching TRBD2. CDR1 is SNHLY and CDR2 is FYNNEI in the germline V gene. V was clipped by 4 bases and J by 0 bases; unmatched bases: 3. The CDR3 length is 17 residues. This CDR3 reads CASSGGTSGRASYEQYF. The CDR3 nucleotides read TGTGCCAGCAGTGGGGGGACTAGCGGGAGGGCCTCCTACGAGCAGTACTTC.

The chain combines TRBV3-1 (or the pseudogene TRBV3-2) with TRBJ1-4; D is undetermined. This CDR3 has 18 amino acids. Between the trimmed V and J ends, which lost 1 base and 9 bases, there was a span of 24 bases. CDR1 and CDR2 (germline): LGHDT, YNNKEL (reference sequence). The CDR3 sequence is CASSQAAGWIEGAKKLFF. The CDR3 nucleotides read TGTGCCAGCAGCCAAGCAGCGGGGTGGATTGAGGGAGCGAAAAAACTGTTTTTT.

The gene calls are TRBV7-9 and TRBJ2-7; D remains ambiguous. The CDR3 runs to 15 residues. CDR1 and CDR2 from the germline V gene are SEHNR and FQNEAQ (reference sequence). V lost 5 bases and J 4 bases, leaving 18 bases between the germline ends. The CDR3 region is CASSAKPGQRYEQYF. The CDR3 bases are TGTGCCAGCAGCGCAAAACCCGGGCAAAGGTACGAGCAGTACTTC.

V gene TRBV6-5 combines with J gene TRBJ1-2, with TRBD1 identical over 8 bases. Per germline, CDR1 MNHEY and CDR2 SVGAGI. CDR3 length equals 14 residues. V lost 6 bases and J lost 8; bases outside the gene matches: 11. The CDR3 DNA is TGTGCCAGCAGCCCCGGACAGGGTGCCTCCGGCTACACCTTC. Protein sequence: CASSPGQGASGYTF.

This chain connects TRBV10-3 to TRBJ1-1; D might be TRBD1 (5 bases). V was clipped by 6 bases and J by 2 bases, with 16 bases between them. Germline V CDR1 and CDR2: ENHRY, SYGVKD. The CDR3 runs 15 residues. CDR3 DNA sequence: TGTGCCATCAGGGGTGCAGGGACGATTAACACTGAAGCTTTCTTT. Translation gives CAIRGAGTINTEAFF.

This sequence joins TRBV5-6 and TRBJ2-2; D might be TRBD2 (5 bases). Germline V gene data show CDR1 as SGHDT and CDR2 as YYEEEE. Trimming left V 1 base short and J 2 bases short, with 9 bases between. This CDR3 contains 15 residues. The CDR3 protein is CASSLFGRNTGELFF. The CDR3 DNA sequence: TGTGCCAGCAGCTTGTTTGGGAGAAACACCGGGGAGCTGTTTTTT.

Written as DNA, the CDR3 is TGTGCCAGCAGCTCTCAATTAGCGGGAGAGGGCAATGAGCAGTTCTTC. It codes for CASSSQLAGEGNEQFF. The chain combines TRBV7-9 with TRBJ2-1; 9 bases map to TRBD2. The V and J ends lost 4 bases and 6 bases, in that order; junction bases with no gene match: 10. Germline CDR1 reads SEHNR; CDR2 reads FQNEAQ (reference sequence). The CDR3 is 16 amino acids.

This rearrangement joins TRBV29-1 to TRBJ2-1; a weak D match, TRBD1 (6 bases). Trimming took off 6 bases at V and 8 bases at J, with 11 bases between the two ends. The CDR3 is 11 amino acids. Germline assignment: CDR1 SQVTM and CDR2 ANQGSEA. The CDR3 nucleotides read TGCAGCGTGATACAGGGTCATGAGCAGTTCTTC. It specifies CSVIQGHEQFF.

The chain uses TRBV19 and TRBJ1-5; D remains unclear. This CDR3 comprises 13 residues. The germline gives CDR1 LNHDA, CDR2 SQIVND (reference sequence). Trimming removed 6 bases from V and 0 bases from J, with 6 bases in between. CDR3 bases: TGTGCCAGTAGGCTGAGTAGCAATCAGCCCCAGCATTTT. This codes for CASRLSSNQPQHF.

J is TRBJ2-7 and V is TRBV5-5; the D call may be TRBD1 or TRBD2 (5 bases each). CDR3 length equals 15 residues. Germline V lookup: CDR1 SGHKS, CDR2 YYEKEE (reference sequence). V dropped 0 bases and J dropped 2 bases, with 12 bases sitting between them. Written as DNA, the CDR3 is TGTGCCAGCAGCTTGGGGGCAGGGACCCCCTACGAGCAGTACTTC. Translating it yields CASSLGAGTPYEQYF.

The rearrangement uses TRBV4-1 and TRBJ1-2; 9 nucleotides align to TRBD1. From germline, CDR1 is MGHRA and CDR2 YSYEKL. The CDR3 sequence is 18 residues long. Unmatched junction bases numbered 12, after V lost 2 bases and J lost 2 bases. The CDR3 DNA reads as TGCGCCAGCAGCCAAAAACGCCTTTGGGACAGGGAAAACTATGGCTACACCTTC. Translated, it gives CASSQKRLWDRENYGYTF.

The chain couples TRBV15 to TRBJ1-5, with 7 positions matching TRBD1. The ends lost 1 base at V and 6 bases at J; junction bases unmatched: 6. The CDR3 length is 15 residues. From germline, CDR1 is LNHNV and CDR2 YYDKDF (reference sequence). The CDR3 here is CATSRGQGRGQPQHF. Here the CDR3 DNA reads TGTGCCACCAGCAGAGGACAGGGAAGGGGTCAGCCCCAGCATTTT.